This entry lists 5 T cell receptor beta chains sequenced from one sample in a study of lymphopenia after photon versus proton radiotherapy. Libraries were prepared by immunoSEQ multiplex PCR; TCRdb keeps only in-frame clonotypes and omits some of them. Of 150,000 to 200,000 clones in the sample, roughly nine tenths were seen once. The starting material was peripheral blood, obtained from a patient treated with photon-based radiotherapy. The receptors originated from a man aged 50 or older with gastric cancer.

The chain employs TRBV7-9 and TRBJ2-3; possibly TRBD1 for D (6 bases). V lost 4 bases and J lost 4, with 15 bases in between. The CDR3 loop spans 15 amino acids. Germline CDR1 and CDR2: SEHNR and FQNEAQ (reference sequence). The CDR3 region is CASSSWGTSADTQYF. Written as DNA, the CDR3 is TGTGCCAGCAGCTCATGGGGGACATCAGCAGATACGCAGTATTTT.

This clone appeared a single time. The chain joins TRBV9 to TRBJ2-1, with 9 bases matching TRBD2. With 3 bases clipped from V and 8 bases from J, the junction kept 12 bases outside the gene matches. CDR1 and CDR2 (germline): SGDLS, YYNGEE. The CDR3 has 16 residues. The chain's CDR3 is CASSAIAGVGRDEQFF. In DNA form, the CDR3 reads TGTGCCAGCAGCGCTATAGCGGGAGTCGGACGCGATGAGCAGTTCTTC.

This chain uses TRBV6-5 with TRBJ2-1; D assignment may be TRBD1 or TRBD2 (5 bases each). The ends were cut back, 6 bases at V and 6 bases at J, with 12 bases in the middle. The CDR3 contains 13 residues. CDR1 is MNHEY, CDR2 SVGAGI, per germline. CDR3 nucleotide sequence: TGTGCCAGCAGCCGGGACCCAAGCAATGAGCAGTTCTTC. This sequence encodes CASSRDPSNEQFF.

V usage is TRBV6-1 and J usage is TRBJ1-2; 9 bases fit TRBD1. The trim removed 8 bases at V and 5 bases at J, leaving 9 bases unmatched. CDR3 size: 14 residues. CDR1 is MNHNS and CDR2 is SASEGT in the germline V gene. CDR3 DNA sequence: TGTGCCAGCTCCTCCGGGACAGGGAGTTATGGCTACACCTTC. Translation: CASSSGTGSYGYTF.

The rearrangement links TRBV7-9 to TRBJ2-1; TRBD2 matches at 8 bases. Losses at the gene ends were 4 bases for V and 4 bases for J; bases not matched to a gene: 3. The V gene's germline CDR1 is SEHNR and CDR2 FQNEAQ (reference sequence). This CDR3 has 14 amino acids. The CDR3 DNA sequence: TGTGCCAGCAGCTCTAGCGGGCCATACAATGAGCAGTTCTTC. It codes for CASSSSGPYNEQFF.